This note documents a single TCR beta chain sequence. Its matching antigen is unknown. TCRdb reprocessed the RT-PCR reads via MiXCR and lists one record per CDR3 protein. The sample records under 1,500 distinct CDR3 sequences, roughly nine tenths being singletons. This entry belongs to a study of yellow fever vaccine responses in identical twins. Study-wide results and caveats: The authors reported partly convergent, partly personalized vaccine responses in identical twins.

CDR3 length equals 13 residues. The V end was cut by 3 bases, the J end by 9 bases, with 11 bases between. Germline V lookup: CDR1 LGHNA, CDR2 YSLEER. The chain recombines TRBV4-3 with TRBJ2-2; TRBD1 is a possible D gene (6 bases). This receptor was identified in a woman under 30 who received the yellow fever vaccine. Sequencing was performed on T cells from blood (PBMCs), unsorted or a sorted subset (not recorded which), taken before or after yellow fever vaccination (not recorded which). Written as DNA, the CDR3 is TGCGCCAGCAGCCAGGGACAACTCCGGGAGCTGTTTTTT. It is translated as CASSQGQLRELFF.